One and the same sample provided the 3 T cell receptor beta chains below, sequenced in a study of metastatic and nonmetastatic thyroid tumors. Every patient was untreated before thyroid surgery. TCRdb re-called clones via MiXCR from the PCR reads. Among roughly 48,000 clones listed, approximately 24% were seen once. The specimen sequenced was blood. The receptors come from a male donor with papillary thyroid cancer or a benign thyroid nodule (not recorded which). Some clones in this sample may be carry-over from other donors' samples.

The chain employs TRBV30 and TRBJ1-1, with unresolved D. V lost 4 bases and J lost 1, with 7 bases in between. CDR3 size: 12 residues. Looked up from germline, CDR1 is GTSNPN and CDR2 is SVGIG (reference sequence). This chain's CDR3 is CAWKGTNTEAFF. Here the CDR3 DNA reads TGTGCCTGGAAAGGTACGAACACTGAAGCTTTCTTT.

The chain employs TRBV15 and TRBJ1-1; tentative D call: TRBD1 (6 bases). The CDR3 sequence is 15 residues long. V lost 1 base, J lost 4 bases, and 13 bases lay in between. Germline V gene sequence: CDR1 LNHNV, CDR2 YYDKDF (reference sequence). This CDR3 is CATSRAGGVVTEAFF. The CDR3 region has the DNA TGTGCCACCAGCAGAGCTGGGGGCGTAGTCACTGAAGCTTTCTTT.

This clone was detected only a few times. Other DNA sequences in the same sample also yield this CDR3. The CDR3 DNA is TGTGCCAGCAGCTTGGATGCGGGTGAGCTGTTTTTT. Protein sequence: CASSLDAGELFF. The V call is TRBV7-9, the J call TRBJ2-2, with a tentative D call TRBD2 (5 bases). Trimming removed 3 bases from V and 11 bases from J, with 10 bases in between. The CDR3 runs to 12 residues. The germline V gene encodes CDR1 SEHNR and CDR2 FQNEAQ (reference sequence).